The 29 T cell receptor beta chains presented below share a single source sample, sequenced in a study of radiotherapy plus CTLA-4 blockade in lung cancer. The data were produced by immunoSEQ multiplex PCR, yet TCRdb's version contains in-frame clones alone and is incomplete. The sample contains some 30,000 clones, 70% to 85% of which appear only once. Material: peripheral blood, obtained from a patient treated with radiotherapy plus ipilimumab. Receptors originate from a human donor with non-small cell lung cancer who had stable disease on radiotherapy plus ipilimumab.

The chain joins TRBV7-2 to TRBJ2-1; 7 bases line up with TRBD2. Germline trimming cut 2 bases from V and 0 bases from J; bases unmatched to any gene: 1. Germline V CDR1 and CDR2: SGHTA, FQGNSA. The CDR3 sequence is 15 residues long. The CDR3 protein is CASSLRGDSYNEQFF. As DNA, the CDR3 is TGTGCCAGCAGCTTACGGGGGGACTCCTACAATGAGCAGTTCTTC.

CDR3 nucleotide sequence: TGTGCCAGCAGTTTGGCGCGGACCCTTTCACCCCTCCACTTT. This gives the protein CASSLARTLSPLHF. This sequence joins TRBV28 and TRBJ1-6; D remains unclear. V gave up 3 bases and J gave up 9 bases, with 12 bases separating them. The length of the CDR3 is 14 residues. Germline loops: CDR1 MDHEN, CDR2 SYDVKM.

The chain combines TRBV4-2 with TRBJ2-2, with TRBD1 as a possible D gene (6 bases). CDR1 is LGHNA and CDR2 is YNFKEQ in the germline V gene. This CDR3 spans 16 amino acids. The ends were cut back, 0 bases at V and 7 bases at J, with 15 bases in the middle. CDR3 sequence: CASSQDLRGPIGELFF. The DNA for the CDR3 is TGTGCCAGCAGCCAAGATCTCAGGGGACCCATCGGGGAGCTGTTTTTT.

The chain links TRBV19 to TRBJ1-5; D not resolved. Looked up from germline, CDR1 is LNHDA and CDR2 is SQIVND (reference sequence). The CDR3 totals 15 residues. V was trimmed by 6 bases and J by 3 bases, leaving 15 bases between them. The CDR3 protein is CASRGIGLSNQPQHF. In DNA form, the CDR3 reads TGTGCCAGTAGGGGGATCGGACTATCCAATCAGCCCCAGCATTTT.

The rearrangement uses TRBV6-9 and TRBJ1-5, with a possible D match to TRBD1 (6 bases). CDR3 length: 14 amino acids. Trimming left V 2 bases short and J 3 bases short, with 8 bases between. CDR1 is MNHGY, CDR2 SVAAGI, per germline. CDR3 nucleotide sequence: TGTGCCAGCAGTTATGGGGGGGCCAATCAGCCCCAGCATTTT. This sequence encodes CASSYGGANQPQHF.

The J gene is TRBJ1-4, the V gene TRBV4-1; 9 nucleotides align to TRBD1. The junction had 9 bases not matched to a gene; V was cut back by 2 bases and J by 5 bases. Germline CDR1 is MGHRA and CDR2 is YSYEKL. The CDR3 totals 17 residues. CDR3 protein: CASSQPTGGLRNEKLFF. CDR3 nucleotides: TGCGCCAGCAGCCAACCCACAGGGGGCCTTAGAAATGAAAAACTGTTTTTT.

The chain recombines TRBV10-3 with TRBJ2-3; possible D gene TRBD1, 5 bases. The V gene's germline CDR1 is ENHRY and CDR2 SYGVKD. Trimming took 3 bases from V and 0 from J, leaving 10 bases between them. This CDR3 has 15 amino acids. The CDR3 protein is CAISEGQGSTDTQYF. CDR3 coding DNA: TGTGCCATCAGTGAAGGGCAGGGAAGCACAGATACGCAGTATTTT.

The chain combines TRBV6-1 with TRBJ1-4, with D maybe TRBD1 (6 bases). Between the trimmed V and J ends, which lost 5 bases and 4 bases, there was a span of 14 bases. Germline assignment: CDR1 MNHNS and CDR2 SASEGT. CDR3 length: 15 amino acids. The CDR3 spells CASSPSVGGNEKLFF. CDR3 DNA sequence: TGTGCCAGCAGTCCAAGCGTAGGGGGTAATGAAAAACTGTTTTTT.

The genes are TRBV6-6 and TRBJ1-2; no clear D. Trimming removed 0 bases from V and 3 bases from J, with 11 bases in between. Germline V gives CDR1 MNHNY, CDR2 SVGAGI (reference sequence). The CDR3 length is 15 residues. The CDR3 coding sequence is TGTGCCAGCAGTTACTCGAGGGAGACTTACTATGGCTACACCTTC. It specifies CASSYSRETYYGYTF.

As regards this clone: A junction boundary mismatches the germline segment, possibly from a read error. The chain combines TRBV5-4 with TRBJ1-5, with TRBD1 as a possible D gene (6 bases). The CDR3 is 17 amino acids. The germline gives CDR1 SGHNT, CDR2 YYREEE (reference sequence). CDR3 bases: TGTGCCAGCAGCCCCGGGACACCTTATTATAGCAATCAGCCCCAACATTTT. It is translated as CASSPGTPYYSNQPQHF.

The gene calls are TRBV30 and TRBJ2-2; no clear D. Germline lookup yields CDR1 GTSNPN and CDR2 SVGIG (reference sequence). CDR3 length equals 14 residues. Trimming stripped 0 bases from V and 4 bases from J, with 9 bases between. This CDR3 is CAWSVIGRTGELFF. The CDR3 DNA follows: TGTGCCTGGAGTGTCATAGGGCGCACCGGGGAGCTGTTTTTT. The entire variable domain, with the rest obtained from reference TRBV30 and TRBJ2-2, is as follows: SQTIHQWPATLVQPVGSPLSLECTVEGTSNPNLYWYRQAAGRGLQLLFYSVGIGQISSEVPQNLSASRPQDRQFILSSKKLLLSDSGFYLCAWSVIGRTGELFFGEGSRLTVL.

J is TRBJ2-3 and V is TRBV7-6, with a weak D call TRBD1 (5 bases). Germline loops: CDR1 SGHVS, CDR2 FNYEAQ. V was trimmed by 1 base and J by 0 bases, leaving 8 bases between them. CDR3 length: 15 amino acids. CDR3 region: CASSLGQSSTDTQYF. The DNA for the CDR3 is TGTGCCAGCAGCTTAGGACAGAGCAGCACAGATACGCAGTATTTT.

This clone was counted a few times. A far larger clone is only one base removed, so a read error is likely. This sequence joins TRBV5-6 and TRBJ1-1, with 7 bases aligning to TRBD1. Per germline, CDR1 SGHDT and CDR2 YYEEEE. J gave up 2 bases and V 0 bases, and 7 bases lay outside the gene matches. This CDR3 is 16 amino acids long. The CDR3 DNA sequence: TGTGCCAGCAGCTTGGTTGCAGGGGGGACTAACACTGAAGCTTTCTTT. This sequence encodes CASSLVAGGTNTEAFF.

In its sample, this clone was seen a few times. The rearrangement links TRBV6-4 to TRBJ2-3, with 12 bases lining up with TRBD2. From germline, CDR1 is MRHNA and CDR2 SNTAGT. This CDR3 comprises 16 residues. Germline trimming cut 2 bases from V and 0 bases from J; bases unmatched to any gene: 0. CDR3 region: CASSDLAGGSTDTQYF. The CDR3 coding sequence is TGTGCCAGCAGTGACCTAGCGGGGGGGAGCACAGATACGCAGTATTTT.

Concerning this clone: This specimen includes other DNA sequences encoding the same CDR3. The V call is TRBV6-1, the J call TRBJ1-1; D is unclear. V was clipped by 2 bases and J by 1 base, with 5 bases between them. CDR3 length equals 13 residues. Germline CDR1 reads MNHNS; CDR2 reads SASEGT. The CDR3 DNA reads as TGTGCCAGCAGTGAAAACAGGAACACTGAAGCTTTCTTT. Protein: CASSENRNTEAFF.

CDR3 coding DNA: TGTGCCAGCAGCCCAGGGGGAACTTTCACAGATACGCAGTATTTT. It encodes CASSPGGTFTDTQYF. The V and J genes are TRBV28 and TRBJ2-3, with TRBD1 identical over 7 bases. V gave up 6 bases and J gave up 2 bases; unmatched junction bases: 8. This CDR3 has 15 residues. Germline CDR1 reads MDHEN; CDR2 reads SYDVKM.

The V call is TRBV28, the J call TRBJ1-6, with D perhaps TRBD1 (5 bases). Germline loops: CDR1 MDHEN, CDR2 SYDVKM. Trimming pared 6 bases from V and 4 bases from J, leaving 10 bases between. The CDR3 is 14 amino acids. The DNA for the CDR3 is TGTGCCAGCAGACTGGGGGGATATAATTCACCCCTCCACTTT. Its protein is CASRLGGYNSPLHF.

The chain joins TRBV10-2 to TRBJ2-5, with D perhaps given as TRBD1 or TRBD2 (5 bases each). The CDR3 has 13 residues. Germline V gene sequence: CDR1 WSHSY, CDR2 SAAADI. The V gene lost 8 bases and the J gene lost 5 bases, with 15 bases spanning the gap. The DNA of the CDR3 is TGCGCCAGCGCCGCTCAGGGACGGGAGACCCAGTACTTC. It is translated as CASAAQGRETQYF.

The rearrangement uses TRBV2 and TRBJ1-3; D uncertain. From germline, CDR1 is SNHLY and CDR2 FYNNEI. With 5 bases removed from V and 0 bases from J, the gap between germline ends came to 11 bases. CDR3 length equals 15 residues. CDR3 nucleotide sequence: TGTGCCAGCAGTCCGTCAGGTTCCTCTGGAAACACCATATATTTT. It translates to CASSPSGSSGNTIYF.

The V call is TRBV19, the J call TRBJ2-7; the D gene is possibly TRBD2 (6 bases). V was shortened by 6 bases and J by 1 base, with 19 bases between the two germline ends. Germline assignment: CDR1 LNHDA and CDR2 SQIVND (reference sequence). The CDR3 loop spans 16 amino acids. The CDR3 DNA is TGTGCCAGTAGGGGAGGAGGGTCAGTGGTTTCCTACGAGCAGTACGTC. This gives the protein CASRGGGSVVSYEQYV.

This clone has just one count. The chain links TRBV13 to TRBJ2-5; 7 bases align to TRBD1. The length of the CDR3 is 14 residues. CDR1 and CDR2 (germline): PRHDT, FYEKMQ (reference sequence). The J segment lost 2 bases and the V segment lost 3 bases, leaving 3 bases of the junction unmatched. As DNA, the CDR3 is TGTGCCAGCAGCTTTACAGGGGTACAAGAGACCCAGTACTTC. Translation gives CASSFTGVQETQYF.

This rearrangement joins TRBV28 to TRBJ1-2; D not resolved. The ends were cut back, 3 bases at V and 9 bases at J, with 11 bases in the middle. This CDR3 has 12 residues. CDR1 is MDHEN and CDR2 is SYDVKM in the germline V gene. Here the CDR3 DNA reads TGTGCCAGCAGTTTTCAGACCAGGAGCTACACCTTC. Protein: CASSFQTRSYTF.

The chain uses TRBV2 and TRBJ1-5; TRBD1 agrees at 9 bases. Germline loops: CDR1 SNHLY, CDR2 FYNNEI. Losses at the gene ends were 6 bases for V and 7 bases for J; bases not matched to a gene: 7. There are 14 residues in the CDR3. CDR3 bases: TGTGCCAGCAGCCGAGGGACAGGGTTACAGCCCCAGCATTTT. Its translation: CASSRGTGLQPQHF.

This clone turned up a few times. The rearrangement joins TRBV4-2 to TRBJ1-5; the D is unclear. Germline lookup yields CDR1 LGHNA and CDR2 YNFKEQ. Trimming pared 0 bases from V and 7 bases from J, leaving 10 bases between. This CDR3 contains 14 residues. CDR3 sequence: CASSQDGETQPQHF. The DNA for the CDR3 is TGTGCCAGCAGCCAAGATGGGGAGACACAGCCCCAGCATTTT.

This chain uses TRBV4-1 with TRBJ2-1, with TRBD2 matching over 7 bases. The CDR3 totals 17 residues. CDR1 MGHRA and CDR2 YSYEKL come from the germline V gene. Losses at the gene ends were 2 bases for V and 6 bases for J; bases not matched to a gene: 13. The CDR3 DNA reads TGCGCCAGCAGCCAATTATTAACTAGCGTGTTCGCCAATGAGCAGTTCTTC. Protein sequence: CASSQLLTSVFANEQFF.

This chain uses TRBV28 with TRBJ2-7; no firm D call. V lost 5 bases, J lost 3 bases, and 11 bases lay in between. This CDR3 spans 13 amino acids. Germline-derived CDR1 and CDR2 are MDHEN and SYDVKM. The CDR3 region has the DNA TGTGCCAGCAGTACTCGACTGATCTACGAGCAGTACGTC. It yields the protein CASSTRLIYEQYV.

This chain joins TRBV4-3 and TRBJ1-5; perhaps TRBD1 as D (5 bases). Per the germline V gene, CDR1 is LGHNA and CDR2 is YSLEER. This CDR3 is built from 15 residues. V dropped 0 bases and J dropped 6 bases, with 12 bases sitting between them. For the CDR3, the DNA is TGCGCCAGCAGCCAAGAATCGGCAGGGAGTCAGCCCCAGCATTTT. Protein product: CASSQESAGSQPQHF.

The chain recombines TRBV28 with TRBJ1-2, with a possible D match to TRBD1 (5 bases). Per the germline V gene, CDR1 is MDHEN and CDR2 is SYDVKM. V lost 11 bases and J lost 0, with 10 bases in between. This CDR3 is 12 amino acids long. The CDR3 region has the DNA TGTGCCGGGGGTAGAGCTAACTATGGCTACACCTTC. It yields the protein CAGGRANYGYTF.

This clone was counted between two and nine times. The J gene is TRBJ1-6, the V gene TRBV5-1; 7 bases are shared with TRBD1. Germline CDR1 is SGHRS and CDR2 is YFSETQ. The V segment lost 5 bases and the J segment 3 bases; nucleotides outside the gene matches: 5. This CDR3 is 15 amino acids long. CDR3 sequence (DNA): TGCGCCAGCAGGGAGGGACAGATCTATAATTCACCCCTCCACTTT. Protein product: CASREGQIYNSPLHF.